Below are 3 T cell receptor beta chains sequenced from a single sample in a study of shared clonotypes between healthy human individuals. Profiling relied on immunoSEQ multiplex PCR, and the TCRdb table lists in-frame clones only, not all of them. The sample lists approximately 2.1 million clones, 85% to 95% occurring once. Sequenced input: naive CD4+ T cells from PBMCs. Subset denoted: CD45RA+ positively selected. These receptors were taken from a man between 18 and 29 years old in good health. Some clones in this sample may be carry-over from other donors' samples.

This clone was counted only a few times. The gene calls are TRBV5-1 and TRBJ1-1; the D gene is possibly TRBD1 (5 bases). The ends were cut back, 0 bases at V and 1 base at J, with 7 bases in the middle. The CDR3 length is 14 residues. Germline CDR1 and CDR2: SGHRS and YFSETQ. The CDR3 is CASSLGQQNTEAFF. CDR3 coding DNA: TGCGCCAGCAGCTTGGGACAGCAGAACACTGAAGCTTTCTTT.

The chain employs TRBV28 and TRBJ2-7, with TRBD2 matching 7 bases. The CDR3 has 13 amino acids. The V gene end was trimmed by 8 bases and the J gene end by 5 bases; junction bases not matched to a gene: 9. Per germline, CDR1 MDHEN and CDR2 SYDVKM. The CDR3 DNA reads TGTGCCAGCGGAGGGGCGGGAGCCCACGAGCAGTACTTC. This gives the protein CASGGAGAHEQYF. The full variable domain, with the rest looked up from reference TRBV28 and TRBJ2-7, is DVKVTQSSRYLVKRTGEKVFLECVQDMDHENMFWYRQDPGLGLRLIYFSYDVKMKEKGDIPEGYSVSREKKERFSLILESASTNQTSMYLCASGGAGAHEQYFGPGTRLTVT.

The DNA for the CDR3 is TGTGCCAGCAGCAAAGTCCGGGGGCGCAGCACCGGGGAGCTGTTTTTT. Amino acids: CASSKVRGRSTGELFF. The rearrangement uses TRBV21-1 and TRBJ2-2. TRBV21-1 is marked as a pseudogene. This CDR3 is 16 amino acids long.